These 31 T cell receptor beta chains were sequenced from one sample in a study of blood T cell repertoires in COVID-19. Profiled with immunoSEQ multiplex PCR; TCRdb holds only in-frame clones, not every one. This sample has 85,000 to 95,000 clones, with more than 75% found just once. Material for sequencing was peripheral blood. The receptor source for this set is a woman older than 75 with acute or convalescent COVID-19.

The CDR3 DNA reads as TGTGCCAGCAGCTTAGCCGGGACAGGGACGCGAAACACCATATATTTT. Amino acids: CASSLAGTGTRNTIYF. The chain couples TRBV7-9 to TRBJ1-3, with 9 bases aligning to TRBD1. This CDR3 is built from 16 residues. Germline V lookup: CDR1 SEHNR, CDR2 FQNEAQ (reference sequence). V was clipped by 0 bases and J by 5 bases; unmatched bases: 5.

The V and J genes are TRBV5-1 and TRBJ2-3; 11 bases agree with TRBD1. Trimming removed 4 bases from V and 5 bases from J; junction bases left unmatched: 6. Germline lookup yields CDR1 SGHRS and CDR2 YFSETQ. This CDR3 is 15 amino acids long. CDR3 loop: CASSLRDRGLDTQYF. In DNA, the CDR3 is TGCGCCAGCAGCCTCCGGGACAGGGGGTTAGATACGCAGTATTTT.

Written as DNA, the CDR3 is TGTGCCAGCAGCTTATTGGGGGGGGGCACTGAAGCTTTCTTT. Its protein is CASSLLGGGTEAFF. The chain uses TRBV7-2 and TRBJ1-1; maybe TRBD1 (5 bases). This CDR3 has 14 amino acids. Trimming removed 2 bases at V and 4 bases at J, with 11 bases between. Per germline, CDR1 SGHTA and CDR2 FQGNSA.

The rearrangement links TRBV2 to TRBJ2-2; 11 bases agree with TRBD2. The trim removed 6 bases at V and 1 base at J, leaving 13 bases unmatched. This CDR3 spans 19 amino acids. Per germline, CDR1 SNHLY and CDR2 FYNNEI. The CDR3 DNA reads as TGTGCCAGCAGCCTGAGGCCTAGCGGGGGGACCTTGAACACCGGGGAGCTGTTTTTT. Encoded protein: CASSLRPSGGTLNTGELFF.

The chain is built from TRBV12-2 and TRBJ2-5; the table's TRBD1 call for D was not verified on the DNA. TRBV12-2 is a pseudogene locus. The CDR3 is made up of 18 amino acids. As DNA, the CDR3 is TGTGCAAGTCGCTTAGTGCGGACAGGGTTTTTTTATTTGGAGACCCAGTACTTC. Translation gives CASRLVRTGFFYLETQYF.

The V call is TRBV18, the J call TRBJ2-7, with D possibly being TRBD1 (5 bases). Deletions cut 6 bases from V and 5 bases from J, with 23 bases between. CDR3 length: 16 amino acids. The V gene's germline CDR1 is KGHSH and CDR2 LQKENI. CDR3 residues: CASSLASTVNPDEQYF. The CDR3 DNA reads as TGTGCCAGCTCCCTTGCTTCGACAGTCAACCCCGACGAGCAGTACTTC. The complete variable domain, with remaining parts taken from reference TRBV18 and TRBJ2-7, reads NAGVMQNPRHLVRRRGQEARLRCSPMKGHSHVYWYRQLPEEGLKFMVYLQKENIIDESGMPKERFSAEFPKEGPSILRIQQVVRGDSAAYFCASSLASTVNPDEQYFGPGTRLTVT.

The chain couples TRBV19 to TRBJ2-1, with TRBD2 matching 10 bases. From germline, CDR1 is LNHDA and CDR2 SQIVND (reference sequence). The CDR3 runs to 15 residues. With V trimmed by 0 bases and J by 8 bases, 4 bases remained unmatched. The CDR3 region has the DNA TGTGCCAGTAGTATAGAGAGAGCGGGGGGGCATGAGCAGTTCTTC. It codes for CASSIERAGGHEQFF.

The chain joins TRBV27 to TRBJ2-7, with TRBD1 matching 11 bases. The trim removed 7 bases at V and 6 bases at J, leaving 8 bases unmatched. The CDR3 loop spans 14 amino acids. Germline CDR1 and CDR2: MNHEY and SMNVEV (reference sequence). DNA of the CDR3: TGTGCCAGCACCCCCGGGACAGGGGGGGGCGAGCAGTACTTC. It codes for CASTPGTGGGEQYF.

On this clone: Within the sample, other DNA sequences also encode this same CDR3. CDR3 nucleotide sequence: TGCAGCGTTGGACAGGGCGGCACAGATACGCAGTATTTT. Translation gives CSVGQGGTDTQYF. The V gene is TRBV29-1, the J gene TRBJ2-3, with 7 bases lining up with TRBD1. Germline CDR1 and CDR2: SQVTM and ANQGSEA. After removal of 4 bases from V and 1 base from J, the junction contained 2 bases not matched to a gene. The CDR3 is 13 residues long.

The V call is TRBV3-1 (or the pseudogene TRBV3-2), the J call TRBJ1-5, with D tentatively TRBD1 (5 bases). Trimming stripped 0 bases from V and 0 bases from J, with 15 bases between. This CDR3 spans 18 amino acids. Germline V CDR1 and CDR2: LGHDT, YNNKEL (reference sequence). The CDR3 loop reads CASSQEGGEQYSNQPQHF. DNA for the CDR3: TGTGCCAGCAGCCAAGAAGGAGGGGAACAATATAGCAATCAGCCCCAGCATTTT.

This rearrangement joins TRBV7-9 to TRBJ1-2, with 9 bases identical to TRBD1. CDR3 length equals 15 residues. Trimming cost V 5 bases and J 4 bases; bases outside gene matches: 8. In germline, CDR1 is SEHNR, CDR2 FQNEAQ (reference sequence). CDR3 sequence: CASSNRDRAFYGYTF. The CDR3 nucleotides are TGTGCCAGCAGCAACCGGGACAGGGCTTTCTATGGCTACACCTTC.

This chain uses TRBV5-1 with TRBJ1-2, with D possibly matching TRBD1 (5 bases). The CDR3 is 14 amino acids. Trimming cost V 5 bases and J 6 bases, with 17 bases left between them. In germline, CDR1 is SGHRS, CDR2 YFSETQ. CDR3 coding DNA: TGCGCCAGCAGGACAGTCACAAACTCCAATGGCTACACCTTC. Protein sequence: CASRTVTNSNGYTF.

This clone was seen only a few times. The chain employs TRBV18 and TRBJ1-1, with unresolved D. The CDR3 length is 14 residues. Germline values: CDR1 KGHSH, CDR2 LQKENI. With 3 bases removed from V and 1 base from J, the gap between germline ends came to 9 bases. The CDR3 here is CASSPARQNTEAFF. CDR3 nucleotide sequence: TGTGCCAGCTCACCTGCCCGACAGAACACTGAAGCTTTCTTT.

The rearrangement uses TRBV19 and TRBJ1-5; 9 bases match TRBD1. The germline V gene has CDR1 LNHDA and CDR2 SQIVND (reference sequence). This CDR3 has 12 amino acids. With V trimmed by 8 bases and J by 5 bases, 1 base remained unmatched. The CDR3 nucleotides are TGTGCCAGTCGGGACAGGGATCAGCCCCAGCATTTT. This sequence encodes CASRDRDQPQHF.

This chain uses TRBV25-1 with TRBJ2-2; 9 nucleotides line up with TRBD1. With 5 bases clipped from V and 2 bases from J, the junction kept 3 bases outside the gene matches. This CDR3 has 15 residues. Germline V gene lookup returns CDR1 MGHDK and CDR2 SYGVNS. Here the CDR3 DNA reads TGTGCCAGCAGTCGGACAGGGGTAAACACCGGGGAGCTGTTTTTT. It codes for CASSRTGVNTGELFF.

This chain uses TRBV19 with TRBJ2-6; 7 nucleotides match TRBD1. Germline V lookup: CDR1 LNHDA, CDR2 SQIVND (reference sequence). V shed 6 bases and J 2 bases; nucleotides not matched to a gene: 10. The CDR3 is 17 amino acids. CDR3 DNA sequence: TGTGCCAGTAGGGGCGACAGGGTAGCTGCTGGGGCCAACGTCCTGACTTTC. As protein: CASRGDRVAAGANVLTF.

The gene calls are TRBV9 and TRBJ2-5; possible D gene TRBD1, 6 bases. This CDR3 has 14 residues. Germline V lookup: CDR1 SGDLS, CDR2 YYNGEE. Trimming left V 4 bases short and J 4 bases short, with 14 bases between. Here the CDR3 DNA reads TGTGCCAGCAGCCCCCAAGGGGGAAGAGAGACCCAGTACTTC. It is translated as CASSPQGGRETQYF.

V usage is TRBV6-5 and J usage is TRBJ2-1; maybe TRBD1 (6 bases). CDR1 is MNHEY and CDR2 is SVGAGI in the germline V gene. V dropped 6 bases and J dropped 8 bases, with 17 bases sitting between them. The CDR3 has 14 residues. For the CDR3, the DNA is TGTGCCAGCAGGGAGACAGGCGCGGTGGATGAGCAGTTCTTC. It translates to CASRETGAVDEQFF.

V gene TRBV6-6 combines with J gene TRBJ1-2; the D is unclear. Germline V CDR1 and CDR2: MNHNY, SVGAGI (reference sequence). This CDR3 comprises 12 residues. V lost 8 bases and J lost 2, with 9 bases in between. The CDR3 loop reads CASEHLNYGYTF. The DNA for the CDR3 is TGTGCCAGCGAGCATTTGAACTATGGCTACACCTTC.

V is TRBV2 and J is TRBJ2-5; 9 nucleotides agree with TRBD1. Trimming cost V 7 bases and J 3 bases; bases outside gene matches: 9. The CDR3 loop spans 15 amino acids. The germline V gene encodes CDR1 SNHLY and CDR2 FYNNEI. CDR3 sequence (DNA): TGTGCCAGCATCAAAGGGGACAGGGCGAAAGAGACCCAGTACTTC. It translates to CASIKGDRAKETQYF. Using reference TRBV2 and TRBJ2-5 for the parts outside the CDR3, the full variable domain is EPEVTQTPSHQVTQMGQEVILRCVPISNHLYFYWYRQILGQKVEFLVSFYNNEISEKSEIFDDQFSVERPDGSNFTLKIRSTKLEDSAMYFCASIKGDRAKETQYFGPGTRLLVL.

About this clone: This specimen includes other DNA sequences encoding the same CDR3. J is TRBJ1-1 and V is TRBV7-9; D not certain. The germline CDR1 and CDR2 sequences are SEHNR and FQNEAQ (reference sequence). The CDR3 is 15 residues long. Trimming stripped 4 bases from V and 1 base from J, with 13 bases between. The CDR3 here is CASSSTRRGNTEAFF. The CDR3 nucleotides are TGTGCCAGCAGCTCTACCCGGCGGGGGAACACTGAAGCTTTCTTT.

The rearrangement joins TRBV7-9 to TRBJ1-4, with D hard to call. CDR3 length: 15 residues. Germline lookup yields CDR1 SEHNR and CDR2 FQNEAQ (reference sequence). Trimming left V 5 bases short and J 11 bases short, with 21 bases between. This CDR3 is CASSPPPDGESKLFF. The CDR3 bases are TGTGCCAGCAGCCCCCCCCCGGACGGGGAATCGAAACTGTTTTTT.

This clone was counted once. The chain joins TRBV24-1 to TRBJ2-2; 10 bases map to TRBD1. The CDR3 extends over 14 amino acids. Germline V gene data show CDR1 as KGHDR and CDR2 as SFDVKD. V dropped 9 bases and J dropped 5; count of bases not matched to a gene: 5. The CDR3: CATQDRGATGELFF. In nucleotides, the CDR3 is TGTGCCACCCAGGACAGGGGGGCGACCGGGGAGCTGTTTTTT.

The genes are TRBV3-1 (or the pseudogene TRBV3-2) and TRBJ2-1; D gene unclear. The V end was cut by 0 bases, the J end by 7 bases, with 4 bases between. CDR1 is LGHDT and CDR2 is YNNKEL in the germline V gene (reference sequence). The CDR3 covers 12 residues. The CDR3 DNA follows: TGTGCCAGCAGCCAAGACCCTAATGAGCAGTTCTTC. This gives the protein CASSQDPNEQFF.

The chain uses TRBV12-3 or TRBV12-4 and TRBJ1-4, with a possible D match to TRBD1 (5 bases). V was pared by 6 bases and J by 12 bases, with 17 bases between. The CDR3 has 13 residues. CDR3 sequence reads: CASSPALGVQLFF. The DNA of the CDR3 is TGTGCCAGCAGCCCGGCCCTAGGGGTACAACTGTTTTTT.

The chain uses TRBV7-2 and TRBJ2-3, with D uncertain. The V end lost 3 bases, the J end lost 2 bases, and 18 bases lay between the germline ends. The CDR3 sequence is 17 residues long. The germline V gene encodes CDR1 SGHTA and CDR2 FQGNSA. The CDR3 DNA sequence: TGTGCCAGCAGCTTCTTAACTCGGCTGACAATCACAGATACGCAGTATTTT. Protein product: CASSFLTRLTITDTQYF.

This clone was counted once. The V call is TRBV6-6, the J call TRBJ2-1, with 7 bases fitting TRBD2. The CDR3 runs 14 residues. CDR1 MNHNY and CDR2 SVGAGI come from the germline V gene (reference sequence). V shed 9 bases, J shed 6 bases, and the junction held 11 bases outside the gene matches. The CDR3: CASYGTNRGNEQFF. CDR3 in DNA: TGTGCCAGTTATGGGACTAACCGGGGCAATGAGCAGTTCTTC.

V usage is TRBV5-6 and J usage is TRBJ2-7; possible D gene TRBD1, 6 bases. This CDR3 has 15 amino acids. The V end lost 0 bases, the J end lost 3 bases, and 13 bases lay between the germline ends. Germline V gene data show CDR1 as SGHDT and CDR2 as YYEEEE. The CDR3 reads CASSLVGQTHYEQYF. CDR3 sequence (DNA): TGTGCCAGCAGCTTGGTAGGACAGACACACTACGAGCAGTACTTC.

This chain links TRBV4-1 with TRBJ1-2, with D maybe TRBD1 (5 bases). The CDR3 runs 16 residues. Per germline, CDR1 MGHRA and CDR2 YSYEKL. Trimming shortened V by 0 bases and J by 4 bases, and 15 bases separated the two germline ends. The CDR3 region is CASSQETVGLVYGYTF. The CDR3 bases are TGCGCCAGCAGCCAAGAAACCGTGGGGCTTGTCTATGGCTACACCTTC.

In DNA, the CDR3 is TGTGCCAGCAGCCAAGGGAGGGTTACTGGGGCCAACGTCCTGACTTTC. Protein: CASSQGRVTGANVLTF. This chain connects TRBV14 to TRBJ2-6; weak D call: TRBD2 (6 bases). Looked up from germline, CDR1 is SGHDN and CDR2 is FVKESK. The CDR3 is 16 amino acids. Trimming pared 1 base from V and 2 bases from J, leaving 9 bases between.

The J gene is TRBJ2-3, the V gene TRBV9; 8 nucleotides line up with TRBD2. This CDR3 contains 15 residues. Germline values: CDR1 SGDLS, CDR2 YYNGEE. Losses at the gene ends were 1 base for V and 3 bases for J; bases not matched to a gene: 4. The CDR3 nucleotides read TGTGCCAGCAGCGTACCACTAGCGGAAACAGATACGCAGTATTTT. Translation: CASSVPLAETDTQYF.